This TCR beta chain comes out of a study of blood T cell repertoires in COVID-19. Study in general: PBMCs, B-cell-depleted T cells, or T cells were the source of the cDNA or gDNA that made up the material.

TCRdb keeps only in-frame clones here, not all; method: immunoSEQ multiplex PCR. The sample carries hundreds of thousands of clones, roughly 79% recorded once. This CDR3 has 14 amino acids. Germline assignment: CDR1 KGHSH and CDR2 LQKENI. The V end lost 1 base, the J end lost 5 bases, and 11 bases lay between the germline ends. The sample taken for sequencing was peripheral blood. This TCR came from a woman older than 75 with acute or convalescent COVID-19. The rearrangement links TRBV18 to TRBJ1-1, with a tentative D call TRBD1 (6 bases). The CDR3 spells CASSPRAGETEAFF. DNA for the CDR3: TGTGCCAGCTCACCACGTGCAGGGGAGACTGAAGCTTTCTTT.